This is a list of T cell receptor beta chains from one sample in a study of T-cell memory formation after mild COVID-19. TCRdb re-analysed the 5' RACE reads in MiXCR, keeping a single row per CDR3 protein. The sample gives roughly 310,000 distinct CDR3 sequences, 15% of which show up once; about a fifth is in the top ten. Sequences were obtained from PBMCs or a T cell subset sorted from them (not recorded which). These receptors originate from a man aged 18 to 29 who had mild COVID-19 (a few samples of this study predate the infection). Cell type and time point are not known. Each CDR3 is given with its conserved first and last residue. A D gene is named only where the DNA matches it firmly. Some rows mark clone size as missing; the rest say once, few, many or name a class of expanded clone.

clone_size j_call d_call cdr3_length v_call cdr3_nt cdr3_aa
NA TRBJ1-2 NA 16 TRBV24-1 TGTGCCACCAGTGATGCCGGGACGGCTTCTAACTATGGCTACAACTTC CATSDAGTASNYGYNF
NA TRBJ1-3 NA 14 TRBV7-9 TGTGCCAGCAGGCAGGGAGTACGGGGAAACACCATATATTTT CASRQGVRGNTIYF
NA TRBJ1-2 NA 14 TRBV5-1 TGCGCCAGCAGCTTGACTGGGGGTCGGGATGGCTACACCTTC CASSLTGGRDGYTF
few TRBJ1-1 NA 12 TRBV6-1 TGTGCCAGCAGTGTGGCCAGGCCTGAAGCTTTCTTT CASSVARPEAFF
NA TRBJ2-3 NA 14 TRBV6-1 TGTGCCAGCAGTGAACGCGGATTTACAGATACGCAGTATTTT CASSERGFTDTQYF
NA TRBJ1-1 NA 17 TRBV6-5 TGTGCCAGCAACAAACGGACCCTAGGCCAGATGAACACTGAAGCTTTCTTT CASNKRTLGQMNTEAFF
many TRBJ2-5 TRBD2 17 TRBV7-9 TGTGCCAGCAGCTTAGTTGGGGGACTAGCGGGCCAAGAGACCCAGTACTTC CASSLVGGLAGQETQYF
few TRBJ2-2 TRBD1 17 TRBV7-3 TGTGCCAGCAGCCCCTACCGGGACAGGGGGAACACCGGGGAGCTGTTTTTT CASSPYRDRGNTGELFF
NA TRBJ2-7 TRBD2 14 TRBV20-1 TGCAGTGCTAGAGATAGGACTAGGGACTACGAGCAGTACTTC CSARDRTRDYEQYF
many TRBJ2-7 NA 15 TRBV4-3 TGCGCCAGCAGCCAAGGCTATCAGGAGAGCTACGAGCAGTACTTC CASSQGYQESYEQYF
NA TRBJ2-2 TRBD2 17 TRBV11-2 TGTGCCAGCAGCTTAGATGGTCTAGCGGCAAACACCGGGGAGCTGTTTTTT CASSLDGLAANTGELFF
NA TRBJ1-6 NA 15 TRBV9 TGTGCCAGCAGCGTAGATTGGGGCCGTAATTCACCCCTCCACTTT CASSVDWGRNSPLHF
NA TRBJ1-3 NA 17 TRBV4-3 TGCGCCAGCAGCCAAGGAGTCCCCCAGGGTTCTGGAAACACCATATATTTT CASSQGVPQGSGNTIYF
NA TRBJ1-5 NA 15 TRBV12-3/TRBV12-4 TGTGCCAGCAGGTCAGGGGTTGTAAGCAATCAGCCCCAGCATTTT CASRSGVVSNQPQHF
few TRBJ1-5 NA 16 TRBV6-2/TRBV6-3 TGTGCCAGCAGTTACCTTGGGGGGCCTGGCAATCAGCCCCAGCATTTT CASSYLGGPGNQPQHF
NA TRBJ2-1 NA 14 TRBV3-2 TGTGCCAGCAGTTCTACAGACCGTTTTAGTGAGCAGTTCTTC CASSSTDRFSEQFF
few TRBJ2-3 NA 17 TRBV20-1 TGCAGTGCTAGAGATTCAGGTTTCGGGGGATCCACAGATACGCAGTATTTT CSARDSGFGGSTDTQYF
NA TRBJ1-2 TRBD1 13 TRBV3-1 TGTGCCAGCAGCCGACAGGGGATTGGCGGCTACACCTTC CASSRQGIGGYTF
many TRBJ2-5 TRBD1 17 TRBV24-1 TGTGCCACCAGTGATAAAGGGGGCCGGAACAACCAAGAGACCCAGTACTTC CATSDKGGRNNQETQYF
many TRBJ2-7 TRBD1 14 TRBV12-3/TRBV12-4 TGTGCCAGCAGCCCCGGGACAGGGCGGAACGAGCAGTACTTC CASSPGTGRNEQYF
NA TRBJ2-2 TRBD1 12 TRBV27 TGTGCCAGCAGTTTAGGACAGGGGAAGGTGTTTTTT CASSLGQGKVFF
NA TRBJ2-7 TRBD1 15 TRBV5-1 TGCGCCAGCAAGACAGGGGGCCTTCTCTCCTACGAGCAGTACTTC CASKTGGLLSYEQYF
NA TRBJ2-7 NA 17 TRBV7-9 TGTGCCGGCAGCTTAGTACGGCCAGTCGGTCCCCTCCTCGAGCAGTACTTC CAGSLVRPVGPLLEQYF
many TRBJ2-3 NA 13 TRBV5-1 TGCGCCAGCAGCCCAAGTCGGACAGATACGCAGTATTTT CASSPSRTDTQYF
many TRBJ2-3 TRBD1 13 TRBV7-9 TGTGCCGGGCTGAGGGGGCCCACAGATACGCAGTATTTT CAGLRGPTDTQYF
few TRBJ1-2 NA 13 TRBV5-1 TGCGCCAGCAGCTGGTCGCAGGGTCGTGGCTACACCTTC CASSWSQGRGYTF
many TRBJ2-1 NA 15 TRBV9 TGTGCCAGCAGCGTAGTGGGAAGCTCCTACAATGAGCAGTTCTTC CASSVVGSSYNEQFF
NA TRBJ2-7 NA 15 TRBV6-5 TGTGCCAGCAGTCCTGACACCGGTCGTTTCTCCGAGCAGTACTTC CASSPDTGRFSEQYF
many TRBJ1-1 NA 15 TRBV24-1 TGTGCCACCAGTGATTCATCGGGGGCGAACACTGAAGCTTTCTTT CATSDSSGANTEAFF
NA TRBJ2-7 NA 14 TRBV5-5 TGTGCCAGCAGCTTAGGAACAGTTCGCTACGAGCAGTACTTC CASSLGTVRYEQYF
NA TRBJ1-1 TRBD1 14 TRBV20-1 TGCAGTGCTCTCTACCGACAGGGCGGGACTGAAGCTTTCTTT CSALYRQGGTEAFF
NA TRBJ2-7 NA 12 TRBV20-1 TGCAGTGCCCCGGACATCAACTACGAGCAGTACTTC CSAPDINYEQYF
few TRBJ2-5 TRBD2 15 TRBV5-1 TGCGCCAGCAGGGGAGGGGCTAGCGGGCAAGAGACCCAGTACTTC CASRGGASGQETQYF
NA TRBJ2-7 NA 13 TRBV6-5 TGTGCCACCAATCGGCAAGGGGGGTACGAGCAGTACTTC CATNRQGGYEQYF
NA TRBJ1-1 TRBD1 14 TRBV18 TGTGCCAGCGCCCGGGGGACAGAGAACACTGAAGCTTTCTTT CASARGTENTEAFF
many TRBJ2-3 NA 14 TRBV6-5 TGTGCCAGCAGTCTTACTACGCGCACAGATACGCAGTATTTT CASSLTTRTDTQYF
NA TRBJ1-1 NA 12 TRBV6-5 TGTGCCAGCCACGAAGGGGATAAGGTGACTTTCTTT CASHEGDKVTFF
NA TRBJ2-1 TRBD1 17 TRBV6-5 TGTGCCAGCAGTCGCTCTCCGGGACAGGCTCTCCTCAATGAGCAGTTCTTC CASSRSPGQALLNEQFF
few TRBJ1-1 TRBD1 15 TRBV7-2 TGTGCCAGCAGCTTCATGCAGGGGGGGGGCACTGAAGCTTTCTTT CASSFMQGGGTEAFF
few TRBJ2-5 TRBD1 15 TRBV5-1 TGCGCCAGCTCCCCAACTTTGACAGGGAGAAAGACCCAGTACTTC CASSPTLTGRKTQYF
NA TRBJ2-4 NA 14 TRBV20-1 TGCAGTGCTAGCGGGGATCCAGCCAAAAACATTCAGTACTTC CSASGDPAKNIQYF
many TRBJ2-2 TRBD2 19 TRBV11-2 TGTGCCAGCAGCTTATACTTAGATAACCATCTAGCGGATACCGGGGAGCTGTTTTTT CASSLYLDNHLADTGELFF
few TRBJ1-1 NA 13 TRBV10-2 TGCGCCAGCAGTGAATGGGACGGCACTGAAGCTTTCTTT CASSEWDGTEAFF
NA TRBJ2-3 NA 15 TRBV5-5 TGTGCCAGCAGCTTGGATGCCGGCCGCACAGATACGCAGTATTTT CASSLDAGRTDTQYF
NA TRBJ1-1 NA 13 TRBV3-1 TGTGCCAGCAGCCATGAGGGAAGAACTGAAGCTTTCTTT CASSHEGRTEAFF
NA TRBJ1-5 NA 14 TRBV24-1 TGTGCCACCAGTGATCCCAGGGAAGGACAGCCCCAGCATTTT CATSDPREGQPQHF
NA TRBJ2-3 NA 15 TRBV29-1 TGCAGCGTGTCCCGGGCCGGAGGAGGCACAGATACGCAGTATTTT CSVSRAGGGTDTQYF
NA TRBJ1-4 NA 14 TRBV4-1 TGCGCCAGCAGCCAAGTAGGGGTGGCCGAAAAACTGTTTTTT CASSQVGVAEKLFF
NA TRBJ2-1 NA 19 TRBV7-3 TGTGCCAGCAGCTTATTGCCAGTGGTGGGGGGGCTATCCTACAATGAGCAGTTCTTC CASSLLPVVGGLSYNEQFF
few TRBJ2-3 TRBD2 18 TRBV7-2 TGTGCCAGCAGCTTCCTAGCGGGGGGACCGACGGGCACAGATACGCAGTATTTT CASSFLAGGPTGTDTQYF